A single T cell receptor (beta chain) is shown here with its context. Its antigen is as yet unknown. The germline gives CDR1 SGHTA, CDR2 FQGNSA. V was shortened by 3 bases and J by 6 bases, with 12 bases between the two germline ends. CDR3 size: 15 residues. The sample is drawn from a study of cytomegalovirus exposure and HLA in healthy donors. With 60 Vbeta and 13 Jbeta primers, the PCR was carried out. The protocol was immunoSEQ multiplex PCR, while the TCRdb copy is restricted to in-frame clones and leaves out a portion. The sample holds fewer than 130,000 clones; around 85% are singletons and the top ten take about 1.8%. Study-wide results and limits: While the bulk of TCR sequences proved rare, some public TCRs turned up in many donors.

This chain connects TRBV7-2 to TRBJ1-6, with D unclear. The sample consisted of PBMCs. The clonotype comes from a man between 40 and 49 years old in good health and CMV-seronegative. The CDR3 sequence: CASSLGDDINSPLHF. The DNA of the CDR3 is TGTGCCAGCAGCTTGGGAGACGACATTAATTCACCCCTCCACTTT.